Following are 30 T cell receptor beta chains from one sample sequenced in a study of T-cell reconstitution after alpha-beta-depleted transplantation in children. This sample's TCRbeta library carried unique molecular identifier barcodes. MiXCR was run by TCRdb on the PCR reads, yielding one entry per CDR3 protein. The table lists 230,000 or so distinct CDR3 sequences, 9.7% of them singletons, with about 5% in the top ten. Sequences were derived from PBMCs from the stem cell graft donor, sampled from the stem cell graft. These receptors came from a human donor who donated a stem cell graft to a child with SCID.

This clonotype has ten or more counts. V gene TRBV20-1 combines with J gene TRBJ2-1, with 7 bases matching TRBD2. CDR3 length: 14 amino acids. Trimming removed 3 bases from V and 7 bases from J; junction bases left unmatched: 9. Germline values: CDR1 DFQATT, CDR2 SNEGSKA (reference sequence). For the CDR3, the DNA is TGCAGTGCTAGGGGGCGGGGGATGTGGAATGAGCAGTTCTTC. Its protein product is CSARGRGMWNEQFF.

This clonotype was counted ten times or more. The V and J genes are TRBV29-1 and TRBJ2-5; TRBD1 agrees at 8 bases. Trimming at V came to 0 bases and at J to 5 bases, leaving 11 bases not matched to a gene. This CDR3 spans 16 amino acids. Germline V lookup: CDR1 SQVTM, CDR2 ANQGSEA. The CDR3 DNA is TGCAGCGTTGAAGACTCGGAGGCAGGGGGCATGGAGACCCAGTACTTC. Translating gives CSVEDSEAGGMETQYF.

This clonotype was counted ten times or more. This rearrangement joins TRBV5-1 to TRBJ2-3, with 15 bases that match TRBD2. V shed 4 bases, J shed 0 bases, and the junction held 6 bases outside the gene matches. Germline V gives CDR1 SGHRS, CDR2 YFSETQ. There are 18 residues in the CDR3. The CDR3 region has the DNA TGCGCCAGCAGCACCGGGACTAGCGGGGGGCCTAGCACAGATACGCAGTATTTT. It yields the protein CASSTGTSGGPSTDTQYF.

In regard to this clonotype: It may be a read error: a sequence one base away is much more abundant. The rearrangement links TRBV20-1 to TRBJ2-5; D is uncertain. Germline V lookup: CDR1 DFQATT, CDR2 SNEGSKA (reference sequence). This CDR3 spans 11 amino acids. CDR3 nucleotide sequence: TGCAGTGCTAGACTCCAAGGGACCCAGTACTTC. The encoded protein is CSARLQGTQYF.

At least ten counts were recorded for this clonotype. This chain uses TRBV5-1 with TRBJ1-3, with D perhaps TRBD1 (6 bases). Between the trimmed V and J ends, which lost 7 bases and 2 bases, there was a span of 16 bases. Germline V gene data show CDR1 as SGHRS and CDR2 as YFSETQ. The CDR3 is 15 residues long. The CDR3 DNA follows: TGCGCCAGCTCCAGCTTACCAGGGGCTGGAAACACCATATATTTT. Amino acid sequence: CASSSLPGAGNTIYF.

Many counts were recorded for this clonotype. V is TRBV5-1 and J is TRBJ2-3; D remains unclear. V lost 3 bases and J lost 1, with 12 bases in between. Germline CDR1 and CDR2: SGHRS and YFSETQ. CDR3 length: 15 residues. CDR3 residues: CASSSDGPRTDTQYF. CDR3 sequence (DNA): TGCGCCAGCAGCTCGGACGGCCCGCGCACAGATACGCAGTATTTT.

Concerning this clonotype: One end of the junction fails to match germline, which may point to a read error. The chain links TRBV4-3 to TRBJ2-1; the match to TRBD2 covers 7 bases. CDR3 length: 16 residues. The germline V gene encodes CDR1 LGHNA and CDR2 YSLEER. The CDR3 here is CAGSPRGERNYNEQFF. The CDR3 DNA reads as TGCGCCGGCAGCCCACGGGGGGAGCGAAACTACAATGAGCAGTTCTTC.

This clonotype has more than one count but fewer than ten. In DNA form, the CDR3 reads TGTGCCTGGAGTGAGGGACGGTTCAATCAGCCCCAGCATTTT. Translating gives CAWSEGRFNQPQHF. J is TRBJ1-5 and V is TRBV30; D is possibly TRBD1 (5 bases). This CDR3 region has 14 residues. The V gene lost 1 base and the J gene lost 3 bases, with 10 bases spanning the gap. Germline CDR1 GTSNPN, CDR2 SVGIG (reference sequence).

This clonotype was counted many times. The genes are TRBV7-8 and TRBJ2-1, with 8 bases fitting TRBD1. The V segment lost 4 bases and the J segment 5 bases; nucleotides outside the gene matches: 4. The CDR3 is made up of 14 amino acids. Germline loops: CDR1 SGHVS, CDR2 FQNEAQ. CDR3 DNA: TGTGCCAGCAGCTCCAGGGGGCTCAACAATGAGCAGTTCTTC. This sequence encodes CASSSRGLNNEQFF. Together with reference TRBV7-8 and TRBJ2-1, the CDR3 gives the full variable domain: GAGVSQSPRYKVAKRGQDVALRCDPISGHVSLFWYQQALGQGPEFLTYFQNEAQLDKSGLPSDRFFAERPEGSVSTLKIQRTQQEDSAVYLCASSSRGLNNEQFFGPGTRLTVL.

Turning to this clonotype: With a much larger clone just one base away, this may be a read error. The rearrangement links TRBV4-2 to TRBJ2-5; the D gene is possibly TRBD1 (5 bases). This CDR3 is built from 16 residues. The V end lost 5 bases, the J end lost 3 bases, and 19 bases lay between the germline ends. CDR1 and CDR2 from the germline V gene are LGHNA and YNFKEQ. CDR3 DNA sequence: TGTGCCAGCAGCAAAGGAGCCAGGGCGCTCAAAGAGACCCAGTACTTC. Translation: CASSKGARALKETQYF.

For this clonotype: A read error is possible here, since a much larger clone lies one base away. The J gene is TRBJ1-2, the V gene TRBV6-5; D gene unclear. Germline V gene lookup returns CDR1 MNHEY and CDR2 SVGAGI. The CDR3 extends over 15 amino acids. This chain's CDR3 is CASSYFARFGLSYPF. In DNA, the CDR3 is TGTGCCAGCAGTTACTTTGCCAGGTTTGGTTTAAGCTACCCCTTC.

This clonotype was found many times. CDR3: CASRSGPTDTQYF. Here the CDR3 DNA reads TGCGCCAGCAGGTCCGGTCCAACAGATACGCAGTATTTT. The chain is built from TRBV5-1 and TRBJ2-3; D unclear. The CDR3 has 13 amino acids. V shed 5 bases and J shed 3 bases, with 10 bases lying between them. Germline loops: CDR1 SGHRS, CDR2 YFSETQ. Complete variable domain (other parts from reference TRBV5-1 and TRBJ2-3): KAGVTQTPRYLIKTRGQQVTLSCSPISGHRSVSWYQQTPGQGLQFLFEYFSETQRNKGNFPGRFSGRQFSNSRSEMNVSTLELGDSALYLCASRSGPTDTQYFGPGTRLTVL.

This clonotype was recorded at least ten times. The rearrangement joins TRBV29-1 to TRBJ1-1; D uncertain. Per germline, CDR1 SQVTM and CDR2 ANQGSEA. The CDR3 loop spans 12 amino acids. V was trimmed by 7 bases and J by 6 bases, leaving 15 bases between them. The CDR3 nucleotides read TGCAGCGGGCAAGTCGGGAGGGCTGAAGCTTTCTTT. Its translation: CSGQVGRAEAFF.

This clonotype was recorded many times. The chain combines TRBV7-3 with TRBJ2-1; D uncertain. CDR1 is SGHTA, CDR2 FQGTGA, per germline. Trimming cost V 0 bases and J 8 bases, with 8 bases left between them. CDR3 length: 13 amino acids. CDR3 protein: CASSLTWVDEQFF. The CDR3, as DNA: TGTGCCAGCAGCTTAACATGGGTTGATGAGCAGTTCTTC.

Worth noting for this clonotype: Being one base from a much bigger clone, this may be a read error. This sequence joins TRBV7-2 and TRBJ2-3, with D uncertain. Germline CDR1 is SGHTA and CDR2 is FQGNSA. CDR3 length equals 14 residues. CDR3 amino acids: CASSFREATYTQYF. The CDR3 nucleotides are TGTGCCAGCAGCTTCCGCGAGGCCACATATACGCAGTATTTT.

This clonotype was seen many times. The chain employs TRBV20-1 and TRBJ1-1, with 9 nucleotides matching TRBD1. Germline V gene lookup returns CDR1 DFQATT and CDR2 SNEGSKA (reference sequence). CDR3 size: 15 residues. With 0 bases clipped from V and 3 bases from J, the junction kept 5 bases outside the gene matches. The CDR3 is CSAREGNRGHTEAFF. CDR3 in DNA: TGCAGTGCTAGAGAGGGAAACAGGGGGCACACTGAAGCTTTCTTT.

The chain combines TRBV5-4 with TRBJ2-1; the D gene is possibly TRBD1 (6 bases). Per germline, CDR1 SGHNT and CDR2 YYREEE (reference sequence). This CDR3 has 16 amino acids. V lost 4 bases and J lost 0, with 14 bases in between. For the CDR3, the DNA is TGTGCCAGCAGCGAGAAGGCCAGGGGCTCCTACAATGAGCAGTTCTTC. Protein sequence: CASSEKARGSYNEQFF.

This clonotype has a count of ten or more. The chain uses TRBV4-2 and TRBJ2-2; 11 bases match TRBD2. Germline V gene data show CDR1 as LGHNA and CDR2 as YNFKEQ. The CDR3 has 16 residues. Losses at the gene ends were 4 bases for V and 4 bases for J; bases not matched to a gene: 5. CDR3 coding DNA: TGTGCCAGCAGCCCCTTAGCGGGGGGGAGCACCGGGGAGCTGTTTTTT. Amino acid sequence: CASSPLAGGSTGELFF.

This clonotype was seen at least ten times. The CDR3 here is CASSRDPLSGTSTDTQYF. The CDR3 region has the DNA TGTGCCAGCAGCCGGGACCCCCTTAGCGGGACTAGCACAGATACGCAGTATTTT. This sequence joins TRBV9 and TRBJ2-3, with 8 positions matching TRBD2. CDR1 SGDLS and CDR2 YYNGEE come from the germline V gene. V gave up 4 bases and J gave up 0 bases; unmatched junction bases: 13. The CDR3 consists of 18 residues.

This clonotype was recorded at least ten times. The chain uses TRBV5-1 and TRBJ2-3, with 9 bases fitting TRBD2. The CDR3 is 13 amino acids. Trimming cost V 7 bases and J 0 bases; bases outside gene matches: 0. The germline gives CDR1 SGHRS, CDR2 YFSETQ. As DNA, the CDR3 is TGCGCCAGCGGGACTAGCAGCACAGATACGCAGTATTTT. Encoded protein: CASGTSSTDTQYF.

The table lists this clonotype with many counts. This sequence joins TRBV20-1 and TRBJ2-7; D is unclear. The CDR3 contains 15 residues. Germline V gives CDR1 DFQATT, CDR2 SNEGSKA (reference sequence). Trimming took 0 bases from V and 7 from J, leaving 19 bases between them. CDR3 region: CSARDYVAGSEEQYF. The CDR3, as DNA: TGCAGTGCTAGAGATTATGTGGCTGGGTCGGAAGAGCAGTACTTC.

This clonotype occurred many times. Here the CDR3 reads CASSRLEKGKNIQYF. DNA for the CDR3: TGTGCCAGCAGCAGACTAGAGAAAGGCAAAAACATTCAGTACTTC. The chain couples TRBV6-2 or TRBV6-3 to TRBJ2-4, with a tentative D call TRBD2 (6 bases). V shed 6 bases and J shed 3 bases, with 15 bases lying between them. Germline values: CDR1 MNHEY, CDR2 SVGEGT. The length of the CDR3 is 15 residues.

Ten or more counts support this clonotype. V usage is TRBV27 and J usage is TRBJ2-7; D is possibly TRBD2 (5 bases). V was cut by 2 bases and J by 3 bases, with 14 bases left in between. Germline CDR1 reads MNHEY; CDR2 reads SMNVEV (reference sequence). The CDR3 consists of 15 residues. The chain's CDR3 is CASSLMREKGYEQYF. The CDR3 DNA is TGTGCCAGCAGTTTAATGAGGGAGAAGGGCTACGAGCAGTACTTC.

This clonotype was picked up many times. The rearrangement joins TRBV20-1 to TRBJ1-1, with TRBD1 as a possible D gene (5 bases). With 0 bases removed from V and 3 bases from J, the gap between germline ends came to 11 bases. The length of the CDR3 is 14 residues. Looked up from germline, CDR1 is DFQATT and CDR2 is SNEGSKA (reference sequence). CDR3 nucleotide sequence: TGCAGTGCTAGAGATCCCCGCAGGGACACTGAAGCTTTCTTT. Protein product: CSARDPRRDTEAFF.

In its sample, this clonotype was seen many times. V gene TRBV12-3 or TRBV12-4 combines with J gene TRBJ1-2; 7 nucleotides line up with TRBD1. The length of the CDR3 is 14 residues. Trimming at V came to 4 bases and at J to 4 bases, leaving 6 bases not matched to a gene. CDR3: CASSSLGDSYGYTF. The CDR3 nucleotides are TGTGCCAGCAGTTCGCTAGGGGACAGCTATGGCTACACCTTC.

In this sample, this clonotype turned up many times. The chain links TRBV20-1 to TRBJ1-4; 8 positions match TRBD1. The CDR3 spans 12 residues. Germline CDR1 reads DFQATT; CDR2 reads SNEGSKA (reference sequence). CDR3 sequence (DNA): TGCAGCGCTGACAGGGGCTTGGTAAAACTGTTTTTT. It specifies CSADRGLVKLFF.

This clonotype occurred many times. This chain uses TRBV7-9 with TRBJ2-5; D perhaps matches TRBD2 (6 bases). CDR1 and CDR2 (germline): SEHNR, FQNEAQ (reference sequence). This CDR3 comprises 12 residues. Trimming cost V 3 bases and J 7 bases, with 9 bases left between them. The CDR3 spells CASSFSGGTQYF. The CDR3 nucleotides are TGTGCCAGCAGCTTCTCCGGGGGGACCCAGTACTTC.

The table lists this clonotype with many counts. The rearrangement uses TRBV12-3 or TRBV12-4 and TRBJ2-7, with 7 bases lining up with TRBD2. Unmatched junction bases numbered 15, after V lost 10 bases and J lost 6 bases. The CDR3 covers 14 residues. CDR3 amino acids: CATSPGGNNAEQYF. The CDR3 nucleotides read TGTGCCACCTCACCCGGGGGGAATAACGCCGAGCAGTACTTC.

This clonotype has ten or more counts. V and J are TRBV6-6 and TRBJ2-3; no clear D gene. Trimming shortened V by 8 bases and J by 4 bases, and 4 bases separated the two germline ends. Germline V gene sequence: CDR1 MNHNY, CDR2 SVGAGI (reference sequence). CDR3 length equals 10 residues. The CDR3 region is CASGSDTQYF. The CDR3 nucleotides are TGTGCCAGCGGGTCAGATACGCAGTATTTT.

The chain carries TRBV12-3 or TRBV12-4 and TRBJ2-2, with unresolved D. The CDR3 is 13 residues long. With 1 base removed from V and 6 bases from J, the gap between germline ends came to 6 bases. This CDR3 reads CASSLVSSGELFF. DNA for the CDR3: TGTGCCAGCAGTTTAGTCTCGTCCGGGGAGCTGTTTTTT.